The clone carrying this TCR beta chain has more than one count but fewer than ten. Its target is not known. The authors used 550 to 750 ng of bulk tumor genomic DNA per sample as template. During surgery, several far-apart biopsies were obtained from every primary tumor. The study enrolled patients with untreated, newly diagnosed non-small cell lung cancer who underwent curative surgery. The donors were patients with newly diagnosed non-small cell lung cancer undergoing curative-intent surgery. A first 10-cycle multiplex round used 32 V-gene and 13 J-gene primers on TCR beta CDR3. One entry per CDR3 protein, called by TCRdb with MiXCR from the multiplex PCR reads. Among about 10,000 distinct CDR3 sequences listed, around 27% were seen once. Losses at the gene ends were 7 bases for V and 5 bases for J; bases not matched to a gene: 9. The CDR3 has 16 residues. Germline CDR1 and CDR2: LNHDA and SQIVND (reference sequence).

This specimen belongs to a study of immune heterogeneity within non-small cell lung tumors. The study, taken as a whole, reports: Between individual patients, the high-frequency T-cell receptor beta clonotypes largely differed. With an R of roughly 0.36, local T-cell clonality correlated moderately but significantly with local tumor mutational burden.

Sequenced sample: lung tumor tissue. J is TRBJ1-5 and V is TRBV19; 12 bases align to TRBD1. This receptor was taken from a woman between 50 and 59 years old with non-small cell lung cancer. CDR3 region: CASTLGTGGSYQPQHF. The CDR3 nucleotides read TGTGCCAGTACCCTTGGGACAGGGGGCAGTTATCAGCCCCAGCATTTT.